One TCR beta chain is described in this entry. Its antigen is not known. The entry originates in a study of cytomegalovirus exposure and HLA in healthy donors. General study results and limits: The study put 150 to 200 TCR beta chains on its list as cytomegalovirus-associated.

It was the approximately 120-subject validation cohort, separate from the roughly 700-subject first cohort, to which the donors belonged. Clones were read by immunoSEQ multiplex PCR, and TCRdb kept only the in-frame ones, dropping some. The data show about 250,000 clones, roughly 84% seen once. The sample comprised PBMCs. This TCR came from a man in his late teens or twenties in good health and CMV-seropositive.

CDR3: CASSLEVGPYGYTF. CDR3 sequence (DNA): TGCGCCAGCAGCCTCGAAGTTGGGCCCTATGGCTACACCTTC. The chain joins TRBV4-3 to TRBJ1-2; D is undetermined. CDR1 and CDR2 from the germline V gene are LGHNA and YSLEER. The CDR3 totals 14 residues. V gave up 4 bases and J gave up 4 bases, with 13 bases separating them.